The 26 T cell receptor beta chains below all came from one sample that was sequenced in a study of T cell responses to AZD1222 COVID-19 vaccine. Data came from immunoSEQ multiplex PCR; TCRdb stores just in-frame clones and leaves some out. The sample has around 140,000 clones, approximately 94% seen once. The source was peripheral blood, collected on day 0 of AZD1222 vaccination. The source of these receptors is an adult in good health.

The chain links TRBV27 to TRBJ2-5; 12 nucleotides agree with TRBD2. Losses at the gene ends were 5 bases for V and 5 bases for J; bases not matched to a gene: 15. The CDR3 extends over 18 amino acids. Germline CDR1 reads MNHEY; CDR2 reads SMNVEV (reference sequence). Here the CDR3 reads CASSRGASGRATWETQYF. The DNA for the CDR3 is TGTGCCAGCAGTCGGGGGGCTAGCGGGAGGGCCACGTGGGAGACCCAGTACTTC.

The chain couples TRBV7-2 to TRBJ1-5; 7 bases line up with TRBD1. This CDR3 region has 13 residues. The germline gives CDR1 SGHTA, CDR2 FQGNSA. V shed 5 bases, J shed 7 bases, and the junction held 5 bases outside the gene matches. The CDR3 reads CASSLQGLQPQHF. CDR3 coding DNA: TGTGCCAGCAGCCTACAGGGGTTGCAGCCCCAGCATTTT.

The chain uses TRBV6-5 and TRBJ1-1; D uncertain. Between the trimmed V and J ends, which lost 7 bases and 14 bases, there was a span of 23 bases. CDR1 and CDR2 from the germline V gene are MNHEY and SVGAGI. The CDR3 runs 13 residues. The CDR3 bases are TGTGCCAGCACCCCCCCACAAAGCCGCGCCAAGTTCTTT. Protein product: CASTPPQSRAKFF.

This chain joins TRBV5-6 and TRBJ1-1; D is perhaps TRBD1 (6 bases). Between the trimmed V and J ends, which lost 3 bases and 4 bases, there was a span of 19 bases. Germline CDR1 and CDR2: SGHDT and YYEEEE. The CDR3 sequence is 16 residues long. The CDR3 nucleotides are TGTGCCAGCAGCTCTACGGTTAACAGGGAGGGCACTGAAGCTTTCTTT. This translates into CASSSTVNREGTEAFF.

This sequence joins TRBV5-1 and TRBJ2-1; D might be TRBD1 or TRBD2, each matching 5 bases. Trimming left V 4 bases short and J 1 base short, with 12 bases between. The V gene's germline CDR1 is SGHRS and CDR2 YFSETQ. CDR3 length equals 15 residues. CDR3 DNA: TGCGCCAGCAGCACGGGACGGAATTCCTACAATGAGCAGTTCTTC. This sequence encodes CASSTGRNSYNEQFF.

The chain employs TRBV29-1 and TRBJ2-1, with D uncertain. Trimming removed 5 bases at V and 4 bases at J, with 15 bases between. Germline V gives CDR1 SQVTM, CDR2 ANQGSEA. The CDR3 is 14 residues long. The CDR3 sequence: CSVYLDIGYNEQFF. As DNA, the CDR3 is TGCAGCGTTTATCTCGATATCGGATACAATGAGCAGTTCTTC.

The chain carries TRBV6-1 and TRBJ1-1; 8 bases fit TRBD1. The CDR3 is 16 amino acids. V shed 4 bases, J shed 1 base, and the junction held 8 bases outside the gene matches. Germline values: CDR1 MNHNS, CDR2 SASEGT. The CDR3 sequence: CASSASVGTGNTEAFF. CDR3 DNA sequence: TGTGCCAGCAGTGCCTCGGTTGGGACAGGGAACACTGAAGCTTTCTTT.

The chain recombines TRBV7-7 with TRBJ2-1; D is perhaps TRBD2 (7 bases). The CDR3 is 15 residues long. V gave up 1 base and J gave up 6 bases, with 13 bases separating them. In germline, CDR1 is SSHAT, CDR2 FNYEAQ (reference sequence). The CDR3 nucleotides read TGTGCCAGCAGCTTAGGGAGGGGGGGGTTCAATGAGCAGTTCTTC. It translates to CASSLGRGGFNEQFF.

CDR3 coding DNA: TGTGCCATCAGTGTGTCAAGCGGCAAAGAGACCCAGTACTTC. This encodes CAISVSSGKETQYF. The chain links TRBV10-3 to TRBJ2-5; D is perhaps TRBD2 (5 bases). Germline V gene sequence: CDR1 ENHRY, CDR2 SYGVKD. V lost 4 bases and J lost 3, with 12 bases in between. CDR3 length: 14 residues.

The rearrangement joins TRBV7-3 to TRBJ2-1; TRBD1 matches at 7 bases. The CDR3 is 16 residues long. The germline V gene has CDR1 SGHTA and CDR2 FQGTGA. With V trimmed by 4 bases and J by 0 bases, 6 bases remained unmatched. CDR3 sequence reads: CASSSGTVLSYNEQFF. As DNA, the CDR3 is TGTGCCAGCAGCTCCGGGACAGTCCTCTCCTACAATGAGCAGTTCTTC.

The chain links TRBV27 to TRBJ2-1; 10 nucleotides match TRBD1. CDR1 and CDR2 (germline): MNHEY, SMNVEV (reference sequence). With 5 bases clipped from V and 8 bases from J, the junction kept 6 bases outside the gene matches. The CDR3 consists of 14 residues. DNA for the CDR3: TGTGCCAGCAGTGAGCGACAGGGGGCGGATGAGCAGTTCTTC. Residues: CASSERQGADEQFF.

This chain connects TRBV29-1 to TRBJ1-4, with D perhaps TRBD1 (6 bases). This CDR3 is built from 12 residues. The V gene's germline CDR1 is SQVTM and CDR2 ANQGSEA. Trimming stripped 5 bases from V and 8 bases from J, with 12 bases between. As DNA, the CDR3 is TGCAGCGTTTACGCAGGGGACGAAAAACTGTTTTTT. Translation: CSVYAGDEKLFF.

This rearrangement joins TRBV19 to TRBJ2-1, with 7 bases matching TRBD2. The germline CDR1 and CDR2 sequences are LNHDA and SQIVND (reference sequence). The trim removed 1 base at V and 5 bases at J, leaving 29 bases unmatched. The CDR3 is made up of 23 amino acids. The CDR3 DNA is TGTGCCAGTAGTATAGGGCGCTGGGGGAGGGGCCTCCCCGGGACTAAGGGAAACAATGAGCAGTTCTTC. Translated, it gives CASSIGRWGRGLPGTKGNNEQFF.

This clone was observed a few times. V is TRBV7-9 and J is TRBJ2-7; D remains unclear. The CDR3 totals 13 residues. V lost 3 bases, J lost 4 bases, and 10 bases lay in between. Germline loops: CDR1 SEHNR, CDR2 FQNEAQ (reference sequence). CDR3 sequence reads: CASSFFNEYEQYF. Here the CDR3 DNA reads TGTGCCAGCAGCTTTTTTAACGAATACGAGCAGTACTTC.

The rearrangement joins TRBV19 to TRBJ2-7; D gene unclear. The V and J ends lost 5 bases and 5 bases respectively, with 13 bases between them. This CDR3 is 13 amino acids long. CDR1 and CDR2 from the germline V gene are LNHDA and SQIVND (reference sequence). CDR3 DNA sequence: TGTGCCAGTAGTTCCCGACGTAAGGACGAGCAGTACTTC. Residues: CASSSRRKDEQYF.

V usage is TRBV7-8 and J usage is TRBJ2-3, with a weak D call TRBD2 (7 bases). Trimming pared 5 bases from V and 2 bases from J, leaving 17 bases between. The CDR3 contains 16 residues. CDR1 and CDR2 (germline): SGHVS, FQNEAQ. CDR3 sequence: CASSRGGDRFTDTQYF. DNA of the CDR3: TGTGCCAGCAGCCGAGGGGGGGATAGGTTCACAGATACGCAGTATTTT.

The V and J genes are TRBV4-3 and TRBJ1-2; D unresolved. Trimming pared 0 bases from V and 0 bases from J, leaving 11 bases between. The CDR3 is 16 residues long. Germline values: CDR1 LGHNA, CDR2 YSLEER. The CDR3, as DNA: TGCGCCAGCAGCCAAGATCGGAAGGCCGCTAACTATGGCTACACCTTC. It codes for CASSQDRKAANYGYTF.

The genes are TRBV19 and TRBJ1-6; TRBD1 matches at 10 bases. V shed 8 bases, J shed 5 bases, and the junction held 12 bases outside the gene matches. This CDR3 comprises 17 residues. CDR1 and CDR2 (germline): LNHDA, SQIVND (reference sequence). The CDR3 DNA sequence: TGTGCCAGTGGGACAGGGGCCCGTCTTCTAAATAATTCACCCCTCCACTTT. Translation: CASGTGARLLNNSPLHF.

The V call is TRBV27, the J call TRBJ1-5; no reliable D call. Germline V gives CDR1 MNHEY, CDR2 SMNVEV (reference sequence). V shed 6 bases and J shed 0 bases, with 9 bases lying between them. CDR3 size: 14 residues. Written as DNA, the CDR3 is TGTGCCAGCAGCTCCCCGTATAGCAATCAGCCCCAGCATTTT. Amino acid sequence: CASSSPYSNQPQHF.

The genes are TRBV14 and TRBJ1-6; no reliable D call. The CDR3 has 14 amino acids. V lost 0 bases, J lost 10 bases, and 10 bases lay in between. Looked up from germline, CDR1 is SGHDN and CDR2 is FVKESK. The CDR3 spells CASSQELHRSPLHF. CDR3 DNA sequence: TGTGCCAGCAGCCAAGAGCTACATCGATCACCCCTCCACTTT. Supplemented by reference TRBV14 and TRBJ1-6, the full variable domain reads EAGVTQFPSHSVIEKGQTVTLRCDPISGHDNLYWYRRVMGKEIKFLLHFVKESKQDESGMPNNRFLAERTGGTYSTLKVQPAELEDSGVYFCASSQELHRSPLHFGNGTRLTVT.

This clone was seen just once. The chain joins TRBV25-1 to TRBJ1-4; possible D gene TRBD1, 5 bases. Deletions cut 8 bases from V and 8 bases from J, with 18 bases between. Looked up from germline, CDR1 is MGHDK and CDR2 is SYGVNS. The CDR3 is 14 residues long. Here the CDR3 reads CASGGWQGQEKLFF. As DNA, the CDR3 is TGTGCCAGCGGGGGTTGGCAGGGTCAGGAAAAACTGTTTTTT. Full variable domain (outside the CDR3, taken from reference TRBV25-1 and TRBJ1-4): EADIYQTPRYLVIGTGKKITLECSQTMGHDKMYWYQQDPGMELHLIHYSYGVNSTEKGDLSSESTVSRIRTEHFPLTLESARPSHTSQYLCASGGWQGQEKLFFGSGTQLSVL.

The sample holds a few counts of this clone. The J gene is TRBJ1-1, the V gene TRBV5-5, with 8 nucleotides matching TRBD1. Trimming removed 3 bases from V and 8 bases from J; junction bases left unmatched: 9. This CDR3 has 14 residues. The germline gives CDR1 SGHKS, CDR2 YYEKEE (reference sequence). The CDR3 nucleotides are TGTGCCAGCAGCTGGTGGGACCGGGACAGGGAAGCTTTCTTT. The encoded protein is CASSWWDRDREAFF. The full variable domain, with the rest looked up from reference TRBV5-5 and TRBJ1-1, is DAGVTQSPTHLIKTRGQQVTLRCSPISGHKSVSWYQQVLGQGPQFIFQYYEKEERGRGNFPDRFSARQFPNYSSELNVNALLLGDSALYLCASSWWDRDREAFFGQGTRLTVV.

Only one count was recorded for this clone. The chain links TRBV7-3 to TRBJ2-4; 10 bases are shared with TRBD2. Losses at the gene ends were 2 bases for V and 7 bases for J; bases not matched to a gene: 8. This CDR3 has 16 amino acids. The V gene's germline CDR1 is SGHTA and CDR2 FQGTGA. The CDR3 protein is CASSLGASGRGNIQYF. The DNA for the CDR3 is TGTGCCAGCAGCTTAGGGGCTAGCGGGAGAGGGAACATTCAGTACTTC.

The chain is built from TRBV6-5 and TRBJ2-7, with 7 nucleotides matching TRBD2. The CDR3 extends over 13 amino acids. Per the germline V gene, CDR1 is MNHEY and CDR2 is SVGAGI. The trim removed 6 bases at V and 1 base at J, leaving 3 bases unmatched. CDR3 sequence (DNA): TGTGCCAGCAGATGGGAGGGATCCTACGAGCAGTACTTC. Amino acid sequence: CASRWEGSYEQYF.

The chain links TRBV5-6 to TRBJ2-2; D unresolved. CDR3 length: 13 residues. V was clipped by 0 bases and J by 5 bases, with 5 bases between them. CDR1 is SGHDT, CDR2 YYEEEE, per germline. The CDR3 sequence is CASSLGRTGELFF. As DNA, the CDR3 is TGTGCCAGCAGCTTGGGACGTACCGGGGAGCTGTTTTTT.

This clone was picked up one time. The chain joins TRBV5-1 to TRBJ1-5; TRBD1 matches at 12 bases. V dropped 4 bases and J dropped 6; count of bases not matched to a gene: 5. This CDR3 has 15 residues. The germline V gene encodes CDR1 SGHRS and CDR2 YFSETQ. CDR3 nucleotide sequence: TGCGCCAGCAGCCCCGGGACAGGGGGCTCTCAGCCCCAGCATTTT. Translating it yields CASSPGTGGSQPQHF.